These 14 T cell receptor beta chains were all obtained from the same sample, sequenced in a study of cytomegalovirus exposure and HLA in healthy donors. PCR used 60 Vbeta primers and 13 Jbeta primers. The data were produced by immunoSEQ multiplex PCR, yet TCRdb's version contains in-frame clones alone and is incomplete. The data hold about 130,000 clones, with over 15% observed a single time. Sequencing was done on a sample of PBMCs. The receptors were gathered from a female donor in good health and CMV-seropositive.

The CDR3 sequence: CASGSGEDTGELFF. The CDR3 DNA reads TGCGCCAGTGGCAGCGGGGAGGACACCGGGGAGCTGTTTTTT. The chain carries TRBV5-1 and TRBJ2-2; 7 nucleotides line up with TRBD2. This CDR3 region has 14 residues. Germline V gene sequence: CDR1 SGHRS, CDR2 YFSETQ. The trim removed 8 bases at V and 3 bases at J, leaving 7 bases unmatched.

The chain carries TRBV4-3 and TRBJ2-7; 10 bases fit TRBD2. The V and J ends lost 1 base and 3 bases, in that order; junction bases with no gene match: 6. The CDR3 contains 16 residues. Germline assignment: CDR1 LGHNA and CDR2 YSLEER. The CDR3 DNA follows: TGCGCCAGCAGCCAAGCCCCCGGGACTAGCGACTACGAGCAGTACTTC. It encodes CASSQAPGTSDYEQYF.

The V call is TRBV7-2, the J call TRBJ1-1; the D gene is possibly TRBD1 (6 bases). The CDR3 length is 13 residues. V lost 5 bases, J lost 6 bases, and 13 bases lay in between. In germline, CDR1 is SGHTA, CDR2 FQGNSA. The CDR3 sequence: CASSITGIPEAFF. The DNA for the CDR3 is TGTGCCAGCAGCATAACAGGGATACCTGAAGCTTTCTTT.

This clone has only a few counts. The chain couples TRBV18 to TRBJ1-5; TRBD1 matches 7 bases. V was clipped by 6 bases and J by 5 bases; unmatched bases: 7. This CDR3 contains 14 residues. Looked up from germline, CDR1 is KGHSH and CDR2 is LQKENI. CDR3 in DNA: TGTGCCAGCTCCGCGACAGGGAGTGATCAGCCCCAGCATTTT. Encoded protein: CASSATGSDQPQHF.

CDR3 amino acids: CSVGILAGGSEQYF. The CDR3 nucleotides are TGCAGCGTTGGAATACTAGCGGGAGGATCCGAGCAGTACTTC. The chain has TRBV29-1 and TRBJ2-7, with 12 bases aligning to TRBD2. The length of the CDR3 is 14 residues. Germline V lookup: CDR1 SQVTM, CDR2 ANQGSEA. With 4 bases clipped from V and 6 bases from J, the junction kept 7 bases outside the gene matches.

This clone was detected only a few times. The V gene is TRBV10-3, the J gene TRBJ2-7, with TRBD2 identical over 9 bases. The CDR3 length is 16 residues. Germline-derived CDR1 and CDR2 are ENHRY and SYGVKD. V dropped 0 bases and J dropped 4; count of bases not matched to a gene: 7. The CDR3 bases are TGTGCCATCAGTGAGTCGGCCCTAGCGGGAACGTACGAGCAGTACTTC. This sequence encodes CAISESALAGTYEQYF.

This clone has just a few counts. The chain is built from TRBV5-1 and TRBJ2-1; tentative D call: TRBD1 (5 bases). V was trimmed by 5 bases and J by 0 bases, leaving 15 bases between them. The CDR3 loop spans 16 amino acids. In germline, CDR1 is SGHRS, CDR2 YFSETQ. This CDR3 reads CASSRSGSSSYNEQFF. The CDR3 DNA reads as TGCGCCAGCAGTCGGTCAGGGTCCAGCTCCTACAATGAGCAGTTCTTC.

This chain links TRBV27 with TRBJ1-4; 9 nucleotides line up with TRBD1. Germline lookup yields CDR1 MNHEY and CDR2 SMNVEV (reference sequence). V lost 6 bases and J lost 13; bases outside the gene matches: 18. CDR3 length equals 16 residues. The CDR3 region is CASRQTQGALLGRLFF. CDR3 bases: TGTGCCAGCAGGCAAACACAGGGGGCCCTATTGGGTAGACTGTTTTTT.

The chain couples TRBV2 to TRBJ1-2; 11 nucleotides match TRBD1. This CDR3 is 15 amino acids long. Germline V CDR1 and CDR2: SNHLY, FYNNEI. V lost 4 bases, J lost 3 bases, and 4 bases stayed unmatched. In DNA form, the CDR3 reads TGTGCCAGCAGTGTCGGACAGGGGGCTGACTATGGCTACACCTTC. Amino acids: CASSVGQGADYGYTF. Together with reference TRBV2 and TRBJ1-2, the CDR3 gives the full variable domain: EPEVTQTPSHQVTQMGQEVILRCVPISNHLYFYWYRQILGQKVEFLVSFYNNEISEKSEIFDDQFSVERPDGSNFTLKIRSTKLEDSAMYFCASSVGQGADYGYTFGSGTRLTVV.

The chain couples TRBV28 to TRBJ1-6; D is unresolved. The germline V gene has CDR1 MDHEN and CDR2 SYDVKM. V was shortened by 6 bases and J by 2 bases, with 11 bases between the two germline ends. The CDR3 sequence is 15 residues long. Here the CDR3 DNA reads TGTGCCAGCAGAAAGCCCGGGACCTATAATTCACCCCTCCACTTT. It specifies CASRKPGTYNSPLHF.

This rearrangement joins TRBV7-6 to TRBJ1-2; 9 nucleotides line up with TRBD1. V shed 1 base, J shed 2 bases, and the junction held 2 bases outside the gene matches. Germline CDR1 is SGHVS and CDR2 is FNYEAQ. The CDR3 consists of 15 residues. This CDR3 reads CASSLGDRANYGYTF. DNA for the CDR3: TGTGCCAGCAGCTTAGGGGACAGGGCGAACTATGGCTACACCTTC.

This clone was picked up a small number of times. CDR3 in amino acids: CASSWGQNTEKLFF. In DNA, the CDR3 is TGTGCCAGCAGCTGGGGACAGAATACTGAAAAACTGTTTTTT. J is TRBJ1-4 and V is TRBV7-6, with 7 bases lining up with TRBD1. Losses at the gene ends were 4 bases for V and 7 bases for J; bases not matched to a gene: 6. The CDR3 runs 14 residues. The germline CDR1 and CDR2 sequences are SGHVS and FNYEAQ.

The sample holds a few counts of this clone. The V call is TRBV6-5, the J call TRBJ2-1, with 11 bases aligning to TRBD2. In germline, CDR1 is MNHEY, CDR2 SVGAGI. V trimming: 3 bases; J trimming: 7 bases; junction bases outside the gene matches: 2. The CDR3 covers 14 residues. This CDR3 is CASSYWTSGNEQFF. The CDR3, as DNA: TGTGCCAGCAGTTATTGGACTAGCGGGAATGAGCAGTTCTTC.

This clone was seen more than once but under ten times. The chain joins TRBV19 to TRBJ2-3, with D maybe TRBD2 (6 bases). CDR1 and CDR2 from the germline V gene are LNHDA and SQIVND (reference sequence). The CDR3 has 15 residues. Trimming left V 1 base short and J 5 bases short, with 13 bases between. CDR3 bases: TGTGCCAGTAGTATAGGGGCTAGCGAACGAGATACGCAGTATTTT. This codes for CASSIGASERDTQYF.